These 27 T cell receptor beta chains were all obtained from the same sample, sequenced in a study of T-cell reconstitution after alpha-beta-depleted transplantation in children. A library of TCRbeta sequences, prepared with unique molecular identifiers, was generated. TCRdb processed the PCR reads anew with MiXCR; each CDR3 protein has one entry. The profile shows 580,000 or so distinct CDR3 sequences, roughly 23% of them singletons. The material sequenced was PBMCs, mostly from graft donor cells, taken 360 days after TCRalphabeta/CD19-depleted stem cell transplant. The origin of the receptors is a boy under three years old who had a stem cell transplant for acute myeloid leukemia, so the T cells may come from the graft donor.

The chain joins TRBV28 to TRBJ2-7, with D possibly being TRBD1 (5 bases). The germline V gene has CDR1 MDHEN and CDR2 SYDVKM. CDR3 length equals 15 residues. V gave up 5 bases and J gave up 1 base, with 15 bases separating them. DNA of the CDR3: TGTGCCAGCAGTCCCCAGGGTGATATATCCTACGAGCAGTACGTC. Its translation is CASSPQGDISYEQYV.

This clonotype was seen more than once but under ten times. The rearrangement links TRBV20-1 to TRBJ1-5, with TRBD1 matching over 7 bases. Per germline, CDR1 DFQATT and CDR2 SNEGSKA (reference sequence). V shed 0 bases, J shed 3 bases, and the junction held 8 bases outside the gene matches. CDR3 length: 16 amino acids. CDR3 DNA: TGCAGTGCTAGAGATCATGGGGGGACAGACAATCAGCCCCAGCATTTT. This codes for CSARDHGGTDNQPQHF.

This clonotype was seen repeatedly, ten times or more. The gene calls are TRBV20-1 and TRBJ2-3; the D gene is possibly TRBD2 (6 bases). Germline V gene data show CDR1 as DFQATT and CDR2 as SNEGSKA (reference sequence). V was clipped by 3 bases and J by 1 base, with 11 bases between them. The CDR3 loop spans 14 amino acids. CDR3 loop: CSARGGLRTDTQYF. The CDR3 bases are TGCAGTGCTAGGGGGGGACTCCGCACAGATACGCAGTATTTT.

This clonotype has at least ten counts. The chain recombines TRBV24-1 with TRBJ2-5; D not certain. CDR3 length: 13 residues. Germline CDR1 KGHDR, CDR2 SFDVKD. V lost 4 bases to trimming and J lost 3 bases, with 8 bases between them. CDR3 coding DNA: TGTGCCACCAGTGAGAAGGTAAAAGAGACCCAGTACTTC. Translation gives CATSEKVKETQYF.

The chain links TRBV20-1 to TRBJ1-3, with D possibly TRBD1 on 5 matching bases. In germline, CDR1 is DFQATT, CDR2 SNEGSKA (reference sequence). V was pared by 0 bases and J by 4 bases, with 10 bases between. CDR3 length: 14 residues. The CDR3 DNA reads TGCAGTGCTAGAGACCAGGGCCCGGGAAACACCATATATTTT. Amino acid sequence: CSARDQGPGNTIYF.

The sample holds one count of this clonotype. A read error may account for a junction end that differs from germline. This rearrangement joins TRBV20-1 to TRBJ1-2; maybe TRBD1 (5 bases). Germline CDR1 reads DFQATT; CDR2 reads SNEGSKA (reference sequence). The CDR3 totals 16 residues. CDR3 nucleotide sequence: TGCTGTGCTAGGGGCCCTAACAGGCGAGCTAACTATGGCTACACCTTC. Translating gives CCARGPNRRANYGYTF.

V is TRBV2 and J is TRBJ2-2; 7 nucleotides line up with TRBD2. The germline V gene encodes CDR1 SNHLY and CDR2 FYNNEI. The CDR3 is 18 residues long. The V segment lost 6 bases and the J segment 0 bases; nucleotides outside the gene matches: 13. CDR3 bases: TGTGCCAGCAGCCCGTCCGCTGCAGCGGGGACGAACACCGGGGAGCTGTTTTTT. Protein: CASSPSAAAGTNTGELFF.

The chain employs TRBV12-3 or TRBV12-4 and TRBJ2-5, with a tentative D call TRBD1 (8 bases). CDR3 length: 16 amino acids. Trimming removed 6 bases at V and 5 bases at J, with 22 bases between. CDR3 coding DNA: TGTGCCAGCAGGATGCCGCAGGGGGCGGGAGAGGAGACCCAGTACTTC. Translating gives CASRMPQGAGEETQYF.

This clonotype showed up just a few times. The J gene is TRBJ2-3, the V gene TRBV20-1; D possibly corresponds to TRBD1 (6 bases). CDR3 size: 13 residues. Germline CDR1 is DFQATT and CDR2 is SNEGSKA (reference sequence). The germline V and J ends were trimmed by 5 bases and 2 bases, with 11 bases remaining between them. CDR3 sequence reads: CSAFRGVTDTQYF. The CDR3 bases are TGCAGTGCTTTCAGGGGTGTCACAGATACGCAGTATTTT.

This rearrangement joins TRBV4-2 to TRBJ2-1; no firm D call. CDR3 length equals 16 residues. V was shortened by 1 base and J by 10 bases, with 20 bases between the two germline ends. In germline, CDR1 is LGHNA, CDR2 YNFKEQ. The DNA for the CDR3 is TGTGCCAGCAGCCAAGTTACGGCACCTCTTAATGGGGAGCAGTTCTTC. Protein: CASSQVTAPLNGEQFF.

V and J are TRBV5-1 and TRBJ2-3; D gene unclear. Between the trimmed V and J ends, which lost 0 bases and 6 bases, there was a span of 11 bases. CDR1 and CDR2 (germline): SGHRS, YFSETQ. The CDR3 runs 14 residues. CDR3 residues: CASSLVGVQDTQYF. CDR3 bases: TGCGCCAGCAGCTTGGTTGGGGTTCAGGATACGCAGTATTTT.

This clonotype was counted between two and nine times. The chain has TRBV11-2 and TRBJ2-7; 8 nucleotides align to TRBD1. J lost 4 bases, V lost 3 bases, and 11 bases had no gene match. The CDR3 has 16 amino acids. Germline values: CDR1 SGHAT, CDR2 FQNNGV. CDR3 DNA: TGTGCCAGCAGCTTGGGCCCGACAGGGGTGAATTACGAGCAGTACGTC. This sequence encodes CASSLGPTGVNYEQYV.

A few counts support this clonotype. V and J are TRBV6-5 and TRBJ1-2; D not resolved. Trimming left V 4 bases short and J 3 bases short, with 15 bases between. The V gene's germline CDR1 is MNHEY and CDR2 SVGAGI. The CDR3 is made up of 15 amino acids. The CDR3 region has the DNA TGTGCCAGCAGTTCCGCCCTTAGGCTTGACTATGGCTACACCTTC. The encoded protein is CASSSALRLDYGYTF.

CDR3 DNA sequence: TGTGCCAGCAGCAGAACCCCAGGGGCTGGAGAGACCCAGTACTTC. Amino acid sequence: CASSRTPGAGETQYF. The chain is built from TRBV7-8 and TRBJ2-5, with a tentative D call TRBD1 (6 bases). The V end was cut by 5 bases, the J end by 4 bases, with 17 bases between. The CDR3 spans 15 residues. The V gene's germline CDR1 is SGHVS and CDR2 FQNEAQ. Full variable domain (rest looked up from reference TRBV7-8 and TRBJ2-5): GAGVSQSPRYKVAKRGQDVALRCDPISGHVSLFWYQQALGQGPEFLTYFQNEAQLDKSGLPSDRFFAERPEGSVSTLKIQRTQQEDSAVYLCASSRTPGAGETQYFGPGTRLLVL.

This clonotype has a single count. The rearrangement joins TRBV5-1 to TRBJ2-3, with 10 bases that match TRBD2. This CDR3 spans 19 amino acids. Trimming took 0 bases from V and 0 from J; bases not matched to a gene: 10. Germline V gene data show CDR1 as SGHRS and CDR2 as YFSETQ. The CDR3 bases are TGCGCCAGCAGCTTGGTTCCAGCGGGGGGGTCAACCAGCACAGATACGCAGTATTTT. This codes for CASSLVPAGGSTSTDTQYF.

This clonotype was recorded once. The gene calls are TRBV19 and TRBJ2-7, with TRBD2 identical over 11 bases. CDR1 LNHDA and CDR2 SQIVND come from the germline V gene (reference sequence). This CDR3 region has 15 residues. Trimming cost V 3 bases and J 2 bases; bases outside gene matches: 3. The CDR3 nucleotides read TGTGCCAGTAGTATTCGACTAGCGGGGACCTACGAGCAGTACTTC. It specifies CASSIRLAGTYEQYF.

The chain uses TRBV15 and TRBJ2-1, with 10 positions matching TRBD2. The CDR3 totals 15 residues. Germline CDR1 reads LNHNV; CDR2 reads YYDKDF (reference sequence). V lost 6 bases and J lost 7; bases outside the gene matches: 9. CDR3: CATREAGGPGNEQFF. CDR3 nucleotides: TGTGCCACCAGGGAAGCGGGGGGGCCGGGTAATGAGCAGTTCTTC.

This clonotype was picked up many times. The chain combines TRBV12-3 or TRBV12-4 with TRBJ2-3, with D perhaps assigned TRBD1 or TRBD2 (5 bases each). The V end was cut by 5 bases, the J end by 4 bases, with 13 bases between. The CDR3 spans 14 residues. The CDR3 sequence is CASSHPGTPDTQYF. The DNA of the CDR3 is TGTGCCAGCAGTCATCCCGGGACCCCAGATACGCAGTATTTT.

This clonotype has more than one count but fewer than ten. The genes are TRBV18 and TRBJ2-7; D tentatively fits TRBD1 or TRBD2 (6 bases each). CDR1 KGHSH and CDR2 LQKENI come from the germline V gene. With 2 bases removed from V and 7 bases from J, the gap between germline ends came to 12 bases. There are 13 residues in the CDR3. The CDR3 sequence: CASSPGGPGEQYF. The CDR3, as DNA: TGTGCCAGCTCACCAGGGGGGCCGGGGGAGCAGTACTTC.

The rearrangement links TRBV5-1 to TRBJ1-5; D is perhaps TRBD1 (5 bases). The CDR3 is 17 amino acids. Trimming cost V 5 bases and J 0 bases, with 18 bases left between them. The germline gives CDR1 SGHRS, CDR2 YFSETQ. CDR3 region: CASSFGLGDPSNQPQHF. CDR3 nucleotides: TGCGCCAGCAGTTTCGGCCTAGGGGACCCTAGCAATCAGCCCCAGCATTTT.

V gene TRBV20-1 combines with J gene TRBJ1-2; 9 bases are a match to TRBD1. The V and J ends lost 5 bases and 1 base, in that order; junction bases with no gene match: 5. The V gene's germline CDR1 is DFQATT and CDR2 SNEGSKA (reference sequence). This CDR3 has 14 amino acids. This CDR3 is CSAPWTGVNYGYTF. CDR3 sequence (DNA): TGCAGTGCTCCCTGGACAGGGGTTAACTATGGCTACACCTTC.

The table lists this clonotype with many counts. This rearrangement joins TRBV7-9 to TRBJ2-1; D is possibly TRBD1 (5 bases). There are 16 residues in the CDR3. V was clipped by 0 bases and J by 8 bases, with 17 bases between them. CDR1 is SEHNR and CDR2 is FQNEAQ in the germline V gene (reference sequence). This CDR3 reads CASSLAGGPRVDEQFF. CDR3 sequence (DNA): TGTGCCAGCAGCTTAGCTGGTGGTCCCAGGGTAGATGAGCAGTTCTTC. Full variable domain (rest looked up from reference TRBV7-9 and TRBJ2-1): DTGVSQNPRHKITKRGQNVTFRCDPISEHNRLYWYRQTLGQGPEFLTYFQNEAQLEKSRLLSDRFSAERPKGSFSTLEIQRTEQGDSAMYLCASSLAGGPRVDEQFFGPGTRLTVL.

The table lists this clonotype with many counts. The rearrangement uses TRBV14 and TRBJ2-3; D is ambiguous. CDR3 length equals 13 residues. Germline loops: CDR1 SGHDN, CDR2 FVKESK. Trimming took off 1 base at V and 6 bases at J, with 8 bases between the two ends. The CDR3 bases are TGTGCCAGCAGCCAAGGAGGAGACGATACGCAGTATTTT. Amino acids: CASSQGGDDTQYF.

The table lists this clonotype with a few counts. V and J are TRBV12-3 or TRBV12-4 and TRBJ2-3, with a possible D match to TRBD1 (5 bases). V lost 2 bases and J lost 3, with 12 bases in between. This CDR3 has 15 residues. CDR3: CASSLWTIATDTQYF. The CDR3 DNA reads TGTGCCAGCAGTTTATGGACAATCGCTACAGATACGCAGTATTTT.

This clonotype has ten or more counts. V gene TRBV12-5 combines with J gene TRBJ2-1; D not certain. V lost 0 bases to trimming and J lost 0 bases, with 9 bases between them. This CDR3 is built from 16 residues. In germline, CDR1 is LGHNT, CDR2 FRNRAP. CDR3 DNA: TGTGCTAGTGGTTTGGTACTGGTGGGCTCCTACAATGAGCAGTTCTTC. This gives the protein CASGLVLVGSYNEQFF.

The CDR3 sequence: CASSLEGLLSYNEQFF. The CDR3 DNA reads TGTGCCAGCAGCTTAGAGGGGCTCCTCTCCTACAATGAGCAGTTCTTC. This chain connects TRBV7-2 to TRBJ2-1; tentatively, D is TRBD1 (5 bases). The CDR3 has 16 residues. From germline, CDR1 is SGHTA and CDR2 FQGNSA. Trimming removed 1 base from V and 0 bases from J, with 10 bases in between.

The V gene is TRBV6-1, the J gene TRBJ2-1; D gene unclear. V dropped 7 bases and J dropped 3 bases, with 16 bases sitting between them. Germline loops: CDR1 MNHNS, CDR2 SASEGT. The length of the CDR3 is 15 residues. CDR3 amino acids: CASIPSPVGYNEQFF. The DNA of the CDR3 is TGTGCCAGCATCCCCTCACCGGTGGGCTACAATGAGCAGTTCTTC.